The clone carrying this T cell receptor (beta chain) was seen more than once but under ten times. The target antigen is unknown. Germline V gene data show CDR1 as MGHRA and CDR2 as YSYEKL. Trimming cost V 3 bases and J 5 bases; bases outside gene matches: 10. CDR3 length: 16 residues. These data come from a study of T-cell reconstitution after alpha-beta-depleted transplantation in children. During its preparation, the TCRbeta library received unique molecular identifiers. Each CDR3 protein is one row after TCRdb ran MiXCR on the PCR reads. The repertoire holds about 1,000,000 distinct CDR3 sequences, with under 30% as singletons. Overall study findings and caveats: Diversity and T-cell counts at one year after transplant derived mostly from new T cells. Reportedly, alpha-beta T cells present about two months post-transplant originated from several hundred expanded clones of graft origin.

The sequence was collected from a boy less than two years old who had a stem cell transplant for SCID, so the T cells may come from the graft donor. This specimen consisted of PBMCs, mostly from graft donor cells, obtained 360 days after TCRalphabeta/CD19-depleted stem cell transplant. The gene calls are TRBV4-1 and TRBJ2-3, with TRBD1 matching over 8 bases. CDR3 coding DNA: TGCGCCAGCAGCCACCATCCGGGACAGGATAAAGATACGCAGTATTTT. This codes for CASSHHPGQDKDTQYF.